The clone carrying this TCR beta chain showed up many times. Its antigen remains unknown. The data were obtained in a study of prognosis after radiotherapy for stage I lung cancer. For the study at large: Six to eight patients presented with squamous cell carcinoma, approximately 12 with adenocarcinoma. Study-wide points: TRBV and TRBJ gene usage reportedly differed between patients with and without metastases.

Two-round multiplex PCR, the amplification method, yielded TCR beta CDR3 from genomic DNA. Primers (each specific to one TRBV or TRBJ gene) were used in first-round PCR. TCRdb used MiXCR to reprocess the multiplex PCR reads, holding one entry per CDR3 protein. This table holds tens of thousands of distinct CDR3 sequences, roughly two fifths found once. The V gene's germline CDR1 is PRHDT and CDR2 FYEKMQ (reference sequence). The length of the CDR3 is 12 residues. Trimming at V came to 6 bases and at J to 6 bases, leaving 4 bases not matched to a gene. This sample comprised PBMCs, obtained before or after stereotactic body radiation therapy (not recorded which). The origin of this receptor is a donor aged 50 or older with non-small cell lung cancer. The rearrangement links TRBV13 to TRBJ1-1, with 7 bases fitting TRBD1. CDR3 in DNA: TGTGCCAGCAGGACAGGGTCGTCTGAAGCTTTCTTT. Protein product: CASRTGSSEAFF. The full variable domain, in which reference TRBV13 and TRBJ1-1 provide the parts outside the CDR3, is AAGVIQSPRHLIKEKRETATLKCYPIPRHDTVYWYQQGPGQDPQFLISFYEKMQSDKGSIPDRFSAQQFSDYHSELNMSSLELGDSALYFCASRTGSSEAFFGQGTRLTVV.